Reported below is one T cell receptor (beta chain). CDR3 length: 15 residues. Losses at the gene ends were 5 bases for V and 2 bases for J; bases not matched to a gene: 7. CDR1 and CDR2 (germline): SEHNR, FQNEAQ (reference sequence). These data originate in a study of shared clonotypes between healthy human individuals. Here immunoSEQ multiplex PCR was the method, and the copy in TCRdb shows in-frame clones only, minus some. The table has over a million clones, 96% seen once. The TCR comes from a young man in good health. V is TRBV7-9 and J is TRBJ2-3, with 7 bases that match TRBD2. Sequenced sample: naive CD4+ T cells sorted from blood. Documented subset: CD45RA+ positively selected. The CDR3 reads CASSLPGGFTDTQYF. CDR3 bases: TGTGCCAGCAGCCTCCCGGGAGGCTTCACAGATACGCAGTATTTT.